This is a list of T cell receptor beta chains from one sample in a study of spatial heterogeneity in lung cancer. TCRdb re-called the 5' RACE reads through MiXCR, storing one row per CDR3 protein. Among 25,000 or so distinct CDR3 sequences, 4.7% were seen once, and the ten largest hold 4% to 6.5%. The material sequenced was PBMCs, taken at surgery. The source is a male donor with early-stage non-small cell lung cancer. CDR3s leave out the opening cysteine and the closing phenylalanine or tryptophan. The order of the fields is V gene, J gene, CDR3 protein.

v_gene: TRBV12-3/TRBV12-4; j_gene: TRBJ2-5; CDR3aa: ASSLWGEETQY
v_gene: TRBV6-2/TRBV6-3; j_gene: TRBJ2-1; CDR3aa: ASSDGAYNEQF
v_gene: TRBV11-2; j_gene: TRBJ1-1; CDR3aa: ASSLGVYDTEAF
v_gene: TRBV19; j_gene: TRBJ1-5; CDR3aa: ASSIQGRYSNQPQH
v_gene: TRBV2; j_gene: TRBJ1-5; CDR3aa: ASSSGQGRGQPQH
v_gene: TRBV4-1; j_gene: TRBJ1-6; CDR3aa: ASSQVSGSGNSPLH
v_gene: TRBV7-2; j_gene: TRBJ2-5; CDR3aa: ASSSGQVQETQY
v_gene: TRBV20-1; j_gene: TRBJ1-3; CDR3aa: SARFAAGNTIY
v_gene: TRBV28; j_gene: TRBJ2-2; CDR3aa: ASRAGQNTGELF
v_gene: TRBV7-6; j_gene: TRBJ2-3; CDR3aa: ASSLQSDTQY
v_gene: TRBV24-1; j_gene: TRBJ2-5; CDR3aa: ATSEPGQGMETQY
v_gene: TRBV5-6; j_gene: TRBJ2-2; CDR3aa: ASSFFKGYYTGELF
v_gene: TRBV28; j_gene: TRBJ2-7; CDR3aa: ASSIRYEQY
v_gene: TRBV2; j_gene: TRBJ2-1; CDR3aa: ASSEFGGNEQF
v_gene: TRBV20-1; j_gene: TRBJ2-2; CDR3aa: SAREFGRGALF
v_gene: TRBV19; j_gene: TRBJ1-4; CDR3aa: ASSQQAGGPEKLF
v_gene: TRBV7-3; j_gene: TRBJ2-3; CDR3aa: ASSGAGAGTDTQY
v_gene: TRBV28; j_gene: TRBJ1-2; CDR3aa: ASQDGYDGYT
v_gene: TRBV7-2; j_gene: TRBJ1-1; CDR3aa: ASSLGPGNTEAF
v_gene: TRBV10-3; j_gene: TRBJ1-5; CDR3aa: ATGTTDSGNQPQH
v_gene: TRBV7-8; j_gene: TRBJ2-1; CDR3aa: ASSANYDRGLIGV
v_gene: TRBV6-6; j_gene: TRBJ2-7; CDR3aa: ASSPGHIYEQY
v_gene: TRBV6-2/TRBV6-3; j_gene: TRBJ1-5; CDR3aa: ASIGPDPNQPQH
v_gene: TRBV7-3; j_gene: TRBJ2-7; CDR3aa: ASSLVPFSYEQY
v_gene: TRBV2; j_gene: TRBJ1-5; CDR3aa: ASRADRSNQPQH
v_gene: TRBV6-2/TRBV6-3; j_gene: TRBJ2-5; CDR3aa: ASRKTGLETQY
v_gene: TRBV5-1; j_gene: TRBJ2-7; CDR3aa: ASSQDTYEQY
v_gene: TRBV27; j_gene: TRBJ2-7; CDR3aa: ATKPTPGQSSYEQY
v_gene: TRBV9; j_gene: TRBJ2-7; CDR3aa: ASSATSGLAGEQY
v_gene: TRBV5-5; j_gene: TRBJ2-4; CDR3aa: ASSLLTLAKNIQY
v_gene: TRBV28; j_gene: TRBJ2-5; CDR3aa: ASSSPAGVGETQY
v_gene: TRBV7-9; j_gene: TRBJ2-5; CDR3aa: ASSRRGSGGQTQY
v_gene: TRBV30; j_gene: TRBJ2-3; CDR3aa: AWVLAGGQDTQY
v_gene: TRBV7-8; j_gene: TRBJ2-3; CDR3aa: ASSSITGGRADTQY
v_gene: TRBV7-9; j_gene: TRBJ1-6; CDR3aa: ASSLHAGSSYNSPLH
v_gene: TRBV18; j_gene: TRBJ2-2; CDR3aa: ASSPLQGSVGRTGELF
v_gene: TRBV3-1; j_gene: TRBJ1-1; CDR3aa: ASSRSGQRTSEAF
v_gene: TRBV5-1; j_gene: TRBJ1-1; CDR3aa: ASSLAGVPNTEAF
v_gene: TRBV28; j_gene: TRBJ1-4; CDR3aa: ASSPGGQGTEKLF